The rows below give T cell receptor beta chains drawn from one sample of a study of response to subunit inactivated influenza vaccine. Each CDR3 protein gets one entry after TCRdb re-called the RT-PCR reads with MiXCR. The sample records hundreds of thousands of distinct CDR3 sequences, 7.6% being singletons. The specimen was PBMCs from blood, collected about 24 months after vaccination. These receptors all stem from a man between 50 and 75 years old who received an inactivated influenza vaccine. Each CDR3 is given with its conserved first and last residue. A D gene is named only where the DNA matches it firmly. Clone size is shown for a subset of rows, as once, few, many or a class of expanded clone.

>TRBJ2-5|TRBD2|few|TRBV7-2
CASSLLSGGNQETQYF
TGTGCCAGCAGCTTACTCAGCGGGGGGAACCAAGAGACCCAGTACTTC
>TRBJ1-2|NA|many|TRBV7-9
CASSLGRTGYGYTF
TGTGCCAGCAGCTTAGGCAGGACGGGCTATGGCTACACCTTC
>TRBJ2-3|NA|NA|TRBV10-3
CAISGPAGGSTDTQYF
TGTGCCATCAGTGGCCCAGCGGGTGGATCTACAGATACGCAGTATTTT
>TRBJ1-1|TRBD1|few|TRBV7-9
CASSIDRATEAFF
TGTGCCAGCAGCATCGACAGGGCCACTGAAGCTTTCTTT
>TRBJ2-1|NA|many|TRBV12-3/TRBV12-4
CASSLGGGIGNEQFF
TGTGCCAGCAGTTTAGGTGGGGGGATTGGAAATGAGCAGTTCTTC
>TRBJ2-7|NA|few|TRBV4-3
CASSQDRGTRQYF
TGCGCCAGCAGCCAAGATCGCGGGACCAGGCAGTACTTC
>TRBJ2-6|TRBD1|few|TRBV10-3
CAISGTGPSGANVLTF
TGTGCCATCAGTGGGACAGGGCCCTCTGGGGCCAACGTCCTGACTTTC
>TRBJ2-1|NA|NA|TRBV5-1
CASSLPGGAEQFF
TGCGCCAGCAGCTTGCCCGGCGGGGCAGAGCAGTTCTTC
>TRBJ2-7|NA|many|TRBV7-2
CASSLYPGEQYF
TGTGCCAGCAGCTTATACCCGGGGGAGCAGTACTTC
>TRBJ2-2|TRBD1|many|TRBV3-1
CASSQQTGFTGELFF
TGTGCCAGCAGCCAACAGACAGGGTTCACCGGGGAGCTGTTTTTT
>TRBJ1-4|TRBD1|few|TRBV3-1
CASSHRQGSNEKLFF
TGTGCCAGCAGCCATAGACAGGGGAGTAACGAAAAACTGTTTTTT
>TRBJ2-7|NA|many|TRBV6-5
CASSQYWGEQYF
TGTGCCAGCAGTCAATACTGGGGCGAGCAGTACTTC
>TRBJ2-1|TRBD2|NA|TRBV20-1
CSARTLAGAHNEQFF
TGCAGTGCTAGAACTCTAGCGGGAGCACATAATGAGCAGTTCTTC
>TRBJ1-1|NA|few|TRBV7-8
CASSLGGRAFF
TGTGCCAGCAGCTTAGGGGGGAGGGCTTTCTTT
>TRBJ2-6|NA|few|TRBV6-1
CASNYWANVLTF
TGTGCCAGCAACTACTGGGCCAACGTCCTGACTTTC
>TRBJ2-7|NA|many|TRBV7-9
CASSLNGLEQYF
TGTGCCAGCAGCTTAAATGGACTCGAGCAGTACTTC
>TRBJ2-3|NA|NA|TRBV6-2/TRBV6-3
CASSLRLGPDTQYF
TGTGCCAGCAGTCTACGACTAGGACCAGATACGCAGTATTTT
>TRBJ1-2|TRBD1|NA|TRBV6-5
CASSYSGTGADGYTF
TGTGCCAGCAGTTACTCGGGGACAGGGGCAGATGGCTACACCTTC
>TRBJ2-7|NA|few|TRBV5-1
CASSLERVGRRTYEQYF
TGCGCCAGCAGCTTGGAGAGGGTGGGACGGCGAACCTACGAGCAGTACTTC
>TRBJ2-2|NA|many|TRBV6-2/TRBV6-3
CASSYRANTGELFF
TGTGCCAGCAGTTACAGAGCGAACACCGGGGAGCTGTTTTTT
>TRBJ1-2|NA|few|TRBV6-1
CASSEAKQVSSNYGYTF
TGTGCCAGCAGTGAAGCGAAACAAGTTTCCTCTAACTATGGCTACACCTTC
>TRBJ2-1|NA|NA|TRBV4-2
CASSQDRGIHNEQFF
TGTGCCAGCAGCCAAGACCGGGGCATACACAATGAGCAGTTCTTC
>TRBJ1-2|TRBD1|many|TRBV6-1
CASSRTPGQGFGYTF
TGTGCCAGCAGCCGAACCCCGGGACAGGGTTTCGGCTACACCTTC
>TRBJ2-5|NA|many|TRBV11-2
CASSSTSGETQYF
TGTGCCAGCAGCTCGACTAGTGGGGAGACCCAGTACTTC
>TRBJ2-2|NA|many|TRBV10-3
CAISDKGLDGTGELFF
TGTGCCATCAGTGACAAAGGGCTCGACGGCACCGGGGAGCTGTTTTTT
>TRBJ2-1|NA|few|TRBV20-1
CSAREVEESSYNEQFF
TGCAGTGCCCGAGAGGTGGAGGAGAGCTCCTACAATGAGCAGTTCTTC
>TRBJ2-7|NA|few|TRBV9
CASSVGPTGVYEQYF
TGTGCCAGCAGCGTAGGTCCGACAGGTGTCTACGAGCAGTACTTC
>TRBJ2-2|NA|NA|TRBV6-1
CASMKGWGTGELFF
TGTGCCAGCATGAAGGGGTGGGGCACCGGGGAGCTGTTTTTT
>TRBJ1-4|TRBD1|few|TRBV20-1
CSTQGTGGLGEKLFF
TGCAGTACCCAAGGAACAGGGGGCCTCGGTGAAAAACTGTTTTTT
>TRBJ2-5|NA|NA|TRBV19
CASSIGGKKETQYF
TGTGCCAGTAGTATTGGGGGAAAGAAGGAGACCCAGTACTTC
>TRBJ1-1|NA|few|TRBV5-4
CASSPEGYTEAFF
TGTGCCAGCAGCCCCGAGGGCTACACTGAAGCTTTCTTT
>TRBJ2-3|TRBD2|NA|TRBV29-1
CSAAHAWRESLDTQYF
TGCAGCGCCGCCCACGCCTGGCGGGAGTCGCTAGATACGCAGTATTTT
>TRBJ2-3|NA|NA|TRBV20-1
CSAKDPRDTQYF
TGCAGTGCTAAGGACCCAAGAGATACGCAGTATTTT
>TRBJ1-2|TRBD1|NA|TRBV6-2/TRBV6-3
CASSYSTGTNYGYTF
TGTGCCAGCAGTTACTCGACAGGGACTAACTATGGCTACACCTTC
>TRBJ2-3|NA|few|TRBV7-9
CASSRSDGADTQYF
TGTGCCAGCAGCCGGAGCGACGGGGCAGATACGCAGTATTTT